This entry is about one TCR beta chain. One end of the junction varies from germline; a read error may be responsible. The CDR3 sequence is 14 residues long. Germline-derived CDR1 and CDR2 are SSHAT and FNYEAQ (reference sequence). The data stem from a study of blood T cell repertoires in COVID-19. Whole-study context: Acute and convalescent COVID-19 specimens originated in the United States, Italy and Spain.

Produced via immunoSEQ multiplex PCR; TCRdb's table is partial and in-frame only. Among about 65,000 clones listed, 75% to 85% were seen once. The sequence was collected from an elderly man with acute or convalescent COVID-19. The chain joins TRBV7-7 to TRBJ2-1; D gene unclear. The specimen sequenced was peripheral blood. CDR3 region: CASSLSSVYNEQFF. The CDR3 coding sequence is TGTGCTAGCAGCTTAAGCAGCGTCTACAATGAGCAGTTCTTC.